A single sample is the source of the 10 T cell receptor beta chains below, sequenced in a study of response to subunit inactivated influenza vaccine. TCRdb called the RT-PCR reads again in MiXCR, with one record for every CDR3 protein. The table includes just over 300,000 distinct CDR3 sequences, roughly 22% detected once. This specimen consisted of PBMCs from blood, obtained less than 22 months after vaccination. All receptors derive from a man in his fifties or sixties who received an inactivated influenza vaccine.

This clonotype was recorded a few times. The chain is built from TRBV5-6 and TRBJ1-2; tentatively, D is TRBD1 (6 bases). The CDR3 sequence is 16 residues long. Trimming cost V 4 bases and J 5 bases, with 21 bases left between them. Germline CDR1 is SGHDT and CDR2 is YYEEEE. Here the CDR3 DNA reads TGTGCCAGCAGCCTCAAATTTACAGGGCCCTCATATGGCTACACCTTC. Translating gives CASSLKFTGPSYGYTF. The full variable domain, rest sourced from reference TRBV5-6 and TRBJ1-2, is DAGVTQSPTHLIKTRGQQVTLRCSPKSGHDTVSWYQQALGQGPQFIFQYYEEEERQRGNFPDRFSGHQFPNYSSELNVNALLLGDSALYLCASSLKFTGPSYGYTFGSGTRLTVV.

The CDR3 region has the DNA TGTGCCAGCAGCGTAGCAGGGGCAACTAACTATGGCTACACCTTC. Protein sequence: CASSVAGATNYGYTF. The V and J genes are TRBV9 and TRBJ1-2; D possibly corresponds to TRBD1 (6 bases). The germline V gene has CDR1 SGDLS and CDR2 YYNGEE. CDR3 length: 15 amino acids. V lost 0 bases and J 0 bases, leaving 9 bases between the germline ends.

The table lists this clonotype with a few counts. This chain connects TRBV5-4 to TRBJ1-2; D is possibly TRBD1 (5 bases). V shed 0 bases and J shed 4 bases, with 13 bases lying between them. CDR3 length: 15 amino acids. CDR1 is SGHNT and CDR2 is YYREEE in the germline V gene (reference sequence). The CDR3 loop is CASSLAGMLSYGYTF. The CDR3 DNA reads TGTGCCAGCAGCTTGGCAGGGATGTTGTCCTATGGCTACACCTTC.

This sequence joins TRBV11-2 and TRBJ2-3, with D possibly being TRBD1 (6 bases). The CDR3 totals 14 residues. Trimming left V 5 bases short and J 5 bases short, with 14 bases between. From germline, CDR1 is SGHAT and CDR2 FQNNGV. The CDR3 region has the DNA TGTGCCAGCAGCATTCACAGGGTCGGAGATACGCAGTATTTT. Its protein is CASSIHRVGDTQYF.

The chain joins TRBV29-1 to TRBJ2-2; TRBD2 matches at 8 bases. Per germline, CDR1 SQVTM and CDR2 ANQGSEA. Germline trimming cut 1 base from V and 3 bases from J; bases unmatched to any gene: 7. The CDR3 totals 16 residues. CDR3 nucleotides: TGCAGCGTTGAAGCCGGGCGGGAGGTCGACACCGGGGAGCTGTTTTTT. It yields the protein CSVEAGREVDTGELFF.

This chain connects TRBV7-2 to TRBJ2-7; D may match TRBD1 or TRBD2 (5 bases each). The CDR3 runs to 15 residues. Germline CDR1 and CDR2: SGHTA and FQGNSA. V lost 1 base, J lost 4 bases, and 14 bases lay in between. CDR3 region: CASSLVEGPIYEQYF. CDR3 bases: TGTGCCAGCAGCTTAGTAGAGGGACCCATTTACGAGCAGTACTTC.

CDR3: CASSQARSEQYF. CDR3 sequence (DNA): TGTGCCAGCAGCCAAGCCCGGTCCGAGCAGTACTTC. The rearrangement joins TRBV3-1 to TRBJ2-7; no reliable D call. Germline V gene data show CDR1 as LGHDT and CDR2 as YNNKEL (reference sequence). V lost 1 base to trimming and J lost 6 bases, with 7 bases between them. The CDR3 is made up of 12 amino acids.

This chain connects TRBV4-3 to TRBJ2-3, with a weak D call TRBD1 (5 bases). This CDR3 contains 15 residues. The V and J ends lost 0 bases and 6 bases respectively, with 13 bases between them. Germline CDR1 LGHNA, CDR2 YSLEER. CDR3 nucleotides: TGCGCCAGCAGCCAAGAGCGGTTGGGGCTTGATACGCAGTATTTT. Translation gives CASSQERLGLDTQYF.

This clonotype was picked up many times. This rearrangement joins TRBV29-1 to TRBJ1-5, with D perhaps TRBD1 (6 bases). V was shortened by 4 bases and J by 3 bases, with 13 bases between the two germline ends. Germline assignment: CDR1 SQVTM and CDR2 ANQGSEA. The CDR3 is made up of 14 amino acids. The CDR3: CSVVPGDINQPQHF. The CDR3 nucleotides read TGCAGCGTTGTCCCAGGGGATATCAATCAGCCCCAGCATTTT. The whole variable domain, remainder taken from reference TRBV29-1 and TRBJ1-5, is SAVISQKPSRDICQRGTSLTIQCQVDSQVTMMFWYRQQPGQSLTLIATANQGSEATYESGFVIDKFPISRPNLTFSTLTVSNMSPEDSSIYLCSVVPGDINQPQHFGDGTRLSIL.

As for this clonotype: This may arise from a read error, as a much more abundant clone is one base away. The chain recombines TRBV20-1 with TRBJ1-5, with TRBD1 as a possible D gene (6 bases). Germline loops: CDR1 DFQATT, CDR2 SNEGSKA (reference sequence). CDR3 length: 17 amino acids. The chain's CDR3 is CCATSGGGLFLNQPQHF. The DNA of the CDR3 is TGCTGTGCCACCTCGGGCGGGGGCCTTTTCTTGAATCAGCCCCAGCATTTT.